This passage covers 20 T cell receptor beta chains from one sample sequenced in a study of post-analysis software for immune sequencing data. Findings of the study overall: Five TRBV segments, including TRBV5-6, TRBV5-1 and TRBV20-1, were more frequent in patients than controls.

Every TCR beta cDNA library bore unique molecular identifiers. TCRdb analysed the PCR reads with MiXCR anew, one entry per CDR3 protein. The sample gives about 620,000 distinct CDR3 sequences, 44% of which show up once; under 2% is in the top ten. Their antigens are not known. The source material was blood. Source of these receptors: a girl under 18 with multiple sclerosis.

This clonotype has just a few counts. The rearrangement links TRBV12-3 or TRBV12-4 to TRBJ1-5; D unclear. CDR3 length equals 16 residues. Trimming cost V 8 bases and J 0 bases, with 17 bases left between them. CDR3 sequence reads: CASHFGPGYSNQPQHF. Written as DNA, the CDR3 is TGTGCCAGCCACTTCGGTCCAGGCTATAGCAATCAGCCCCAGCATTTT.

CDR3 coding DNA: TGTGCCATCACGCCCGACGGTGCAGCTATCTATGGCTACACCTTC. Translation gives CAITPDGAAIYGYTF. The chain recombines TRBV10-3 with TRBJ1-2; D gene unclear. From germline, CDR1 is ENHRY and CDR2 SYGVKD. The V end was cut by 7 bases, the J end by 4 bases, with 19 bases between. The length of the CDR3 is 15 residues.

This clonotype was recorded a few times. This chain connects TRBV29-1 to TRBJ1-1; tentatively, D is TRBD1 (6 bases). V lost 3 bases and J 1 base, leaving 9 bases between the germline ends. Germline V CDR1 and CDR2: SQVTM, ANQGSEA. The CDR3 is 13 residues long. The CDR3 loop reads CSVEYRENTEAFF. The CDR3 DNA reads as TGCAGCGTTGAGTACAGGGAGAACACTGAAGCTTTCTTT.

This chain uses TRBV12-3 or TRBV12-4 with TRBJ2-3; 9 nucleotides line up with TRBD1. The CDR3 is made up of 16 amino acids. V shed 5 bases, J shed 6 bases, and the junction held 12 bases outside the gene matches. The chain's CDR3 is CASSPRDRVQGDTQYF. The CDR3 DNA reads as TGTGCCAGCAGTCCCCGGGACAGGGTGCAAGGGGATACGCAGTATTTT.

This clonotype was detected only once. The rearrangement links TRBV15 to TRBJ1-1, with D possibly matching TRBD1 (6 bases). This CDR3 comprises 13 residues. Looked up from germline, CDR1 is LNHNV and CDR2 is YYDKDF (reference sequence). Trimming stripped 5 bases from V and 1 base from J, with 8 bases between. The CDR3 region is CATSPGQNTEAFF. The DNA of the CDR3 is TGTGCCACCAGCCCGGGACAGAACACTGAAGCTTTCTTT.

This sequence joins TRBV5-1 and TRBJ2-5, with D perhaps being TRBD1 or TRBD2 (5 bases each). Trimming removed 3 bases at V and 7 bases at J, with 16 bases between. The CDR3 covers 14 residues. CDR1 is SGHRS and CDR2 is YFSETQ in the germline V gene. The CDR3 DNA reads TGCGCCAGCAGCTGGGGCGGTAGCGACGGGACCCAGTACTTC. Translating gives CASSWGGSDGTQYF.

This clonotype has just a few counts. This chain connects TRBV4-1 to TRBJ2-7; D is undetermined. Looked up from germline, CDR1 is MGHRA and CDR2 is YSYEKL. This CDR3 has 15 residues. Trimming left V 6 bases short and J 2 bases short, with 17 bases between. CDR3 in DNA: TGCGCCAGCAGAAAGGGTCCGGGCGTTACCTACGAGCAGTACTTC. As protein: CASRKGPGVTYEQYF.

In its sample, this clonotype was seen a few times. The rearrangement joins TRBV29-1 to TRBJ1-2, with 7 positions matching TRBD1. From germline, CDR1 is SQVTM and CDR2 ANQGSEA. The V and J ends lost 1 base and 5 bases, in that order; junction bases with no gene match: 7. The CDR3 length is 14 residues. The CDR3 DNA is TGCAGCGTTGAAGCGTCCCGGGACAGTTATGGCTACACCTTC. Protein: CSVEASRDSYGYTF.

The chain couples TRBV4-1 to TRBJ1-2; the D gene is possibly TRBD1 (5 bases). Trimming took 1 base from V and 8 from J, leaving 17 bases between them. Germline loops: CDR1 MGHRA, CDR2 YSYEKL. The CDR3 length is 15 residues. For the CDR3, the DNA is TGCGCCAGCAGCCAAGGCCATGGGGCGGCCATGGGCTACACCTTC. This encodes CASSQGHGAAMGYTF.

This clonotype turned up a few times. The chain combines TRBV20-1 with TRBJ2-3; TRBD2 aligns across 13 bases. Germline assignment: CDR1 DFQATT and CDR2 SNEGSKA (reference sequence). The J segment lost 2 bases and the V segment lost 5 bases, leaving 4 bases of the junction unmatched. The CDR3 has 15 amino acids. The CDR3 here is CSAGGLAGFTDTQYF. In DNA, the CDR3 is TGCAGTGCTGGGGGACTAGCGGGGTTCACAGATACGCAGTATTTT.

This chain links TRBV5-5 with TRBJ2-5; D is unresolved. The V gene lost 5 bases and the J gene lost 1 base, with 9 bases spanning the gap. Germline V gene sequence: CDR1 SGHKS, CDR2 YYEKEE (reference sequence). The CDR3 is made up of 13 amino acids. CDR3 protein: CASSWFLQETQYF. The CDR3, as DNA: TGTGCCAGCAGTTGGTTCCTCCAAGAGACCCAGTACTTC.

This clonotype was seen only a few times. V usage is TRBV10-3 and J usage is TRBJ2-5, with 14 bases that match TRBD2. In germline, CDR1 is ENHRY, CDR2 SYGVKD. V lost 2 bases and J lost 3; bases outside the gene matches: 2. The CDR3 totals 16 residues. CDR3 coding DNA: TGTGCCATCAGTGAGCCGGGACTAGCGGGAGAAGAGACCCAGTACTTC. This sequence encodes CAISEPGLAGEETQYF.

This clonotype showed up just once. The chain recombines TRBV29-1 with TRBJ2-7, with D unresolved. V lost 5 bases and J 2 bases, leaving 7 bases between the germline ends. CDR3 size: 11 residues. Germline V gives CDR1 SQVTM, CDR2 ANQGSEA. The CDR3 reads CSVRATYEQYF. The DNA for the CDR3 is TGCAGCGTTCGGGCGACCTACGAGCAGTACTTC.

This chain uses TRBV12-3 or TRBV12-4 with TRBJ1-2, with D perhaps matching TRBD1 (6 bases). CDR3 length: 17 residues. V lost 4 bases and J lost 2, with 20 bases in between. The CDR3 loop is CASSSRDINGMNYGYTF. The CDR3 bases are TGTGCCAGCAGTTCCAGGGACATCAATGGGATGAACTATGGCTACACCTTC.

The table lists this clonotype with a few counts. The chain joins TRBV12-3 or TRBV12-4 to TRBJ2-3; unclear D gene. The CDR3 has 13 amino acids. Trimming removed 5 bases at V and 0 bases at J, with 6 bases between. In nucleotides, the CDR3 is TGTGCCAGCAGTCGGTCCAGCACAGATACGCAGTATTTT. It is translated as CASSRSSTDTQYF.

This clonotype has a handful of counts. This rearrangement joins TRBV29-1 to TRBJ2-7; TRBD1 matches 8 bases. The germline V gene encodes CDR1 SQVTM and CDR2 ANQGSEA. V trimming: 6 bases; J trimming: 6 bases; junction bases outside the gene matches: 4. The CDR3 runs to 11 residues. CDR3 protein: CSVRTGTEQYF. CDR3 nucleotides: TGCAGCGTCCGGACAGGGACCGAGCAGTACTTC.

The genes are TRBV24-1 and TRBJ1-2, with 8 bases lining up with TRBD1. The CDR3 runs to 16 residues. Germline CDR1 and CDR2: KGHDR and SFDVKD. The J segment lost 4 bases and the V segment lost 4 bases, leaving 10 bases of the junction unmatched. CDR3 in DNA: TGTGCCACCAGTGACCGAGGGACAGGAGGCCTCTATGGCTACACCTTC. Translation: CATSDRGTGGLYGYTF.

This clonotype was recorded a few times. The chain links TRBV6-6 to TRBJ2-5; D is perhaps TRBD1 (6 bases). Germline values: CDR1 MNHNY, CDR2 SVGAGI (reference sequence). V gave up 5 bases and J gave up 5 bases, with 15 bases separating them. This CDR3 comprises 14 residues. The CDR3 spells CASSMWGRVETQYF. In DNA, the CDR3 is TGTGCCAGCAGTATGTGGGGGCGCGTGGAGACCCAGTACTTC.

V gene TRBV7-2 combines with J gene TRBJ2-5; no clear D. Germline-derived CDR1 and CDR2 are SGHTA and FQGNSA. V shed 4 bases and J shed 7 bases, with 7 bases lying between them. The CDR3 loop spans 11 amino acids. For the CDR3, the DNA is TGTGCCAGCAGCTCCGGTTCGACCCAGTACTTC. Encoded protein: CASSSGSTQYF.

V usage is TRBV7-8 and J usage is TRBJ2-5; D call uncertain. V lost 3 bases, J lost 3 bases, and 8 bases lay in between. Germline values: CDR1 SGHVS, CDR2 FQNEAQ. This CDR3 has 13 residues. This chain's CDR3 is CASSLSRKETQYF. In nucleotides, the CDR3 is TGTGCCAGCAGCTTGTCGCGGAAAGAGACCCAGTACTTC.